This TCR beta chain was captured in a study of identical twins. Study-wide findings and caveats: Sequences that were out-of-frame, alpha and twin-shared displayed an excess of low generation probability.

The authors used template switching to add a universal primer site and gave cDNA unique molecular identifiers. Each CDR3 protein is one row after TCRdb ran MiXCR on the 5' RACE reads. Counted here are approximately 550,000 distinct CDR3 sequences, approximately 20% occurring once; the ten biggest clones make up approximately 0.5%. The V and J ends lost 1 base and 6 bases respectively, with 10 bases between them. The CDR3 sequence is 13 residues long. Germline V gene data show CDR1 as MGHRA and CDR2 as YSYEKL. For this clonotype: Its specificity is not known.

This sample also belongs to another study, concerning yellow fever vaccine responses in identical twins.

Sequencing was done on a sample of CD4+ T cells sorted from blood. This sequence was found in a woman aged 18 to 35 in good health. The chain employs TRBV4-1 and TRBJ2-7; D is undetermined. The CDR3 protein is CASSQVQATEQYV. The CDR3, as DNA: TGCGCCAGCAGCCAAGTCCAGGCTACCGAGCAGTACGTC.